These 17 T cell receptor beta chains originate from one sample sequenced in a study of T cell repertoires in cytomegalovirus infection. A single record per CDR3 protein comes from TCRdb applying MiXCR to the reads. The sample shows hundreds of thousands of distinct CDR3 sequences, more than 8% of them seen only once. The sample comprised PBMCs. The source of these receptors is a human donor in good health (CMV status not recorded). Some clones in this sample may be carry-over from other donors' samples.

This clonotype was seen more than once but under ten times. The chain employs TRBV14 and TRBJ2-1; D possibly uses TRBD1 or TRBD2 (5 bases each). Per germline, CDR1 SGHDN and CDR2 FVKESK. The length of the CDR3 is 17 residues. Trimming left V 4 bases short and J 1 base short, with 17 bases between. As DNA, the CDR3 is TGTGCCAGCAGCCCCCACGCCCGGGGACGGTCCTACAATGAGCAGTTCTTC. Its protein is CASSPHARGRSYNEQFF. Full variable domain (missing parts from reference TRBV14 and TRBJ2-1): EAGVTQFPSHSVIEKGQTVTLRCDPISGHDNLYWYRRVMGKEIKFLLHFVKESKQDESGMPNNRFLAERTGGTYSTLKVQPAELEDSGVYFCASSPHARGRSYNEQFFGPGTRLTVL.

This chain joins TRBV6-4 and TRBJ1-5; tentatively, D is TRBD1 (6 bases). Germline CDR1 and CDR2: MRHNA and SNTAGT. The V gene lost 8 bases and the J gene lost 1 base, with 15 bases spanning the gap. The CDR3 contains 15 residues. The CDR3 spells CASLRGGGSNQPQHF. CDR3 nucleotides: TGTGCCAGCCTCAGGGGCGGAGGAAGCAATCAGCCCCAGCATTTT.

This clonotype was seen ten or more times. The J gene is TRBJ1-5, the V gene TRBV7-2; D is possibly TRBD1 (5 bases). The ends were cut back, 2 bases at V and 3 bases at J, with 11 bases in the middle. CDR1 SGHTA and CDR2 FQGNSA come from the germline V gene. This CDR3 region has 15 residues. In DNA, the CDR3 is TGTGCCAGCAGCTTACGCCAGGGCAACAATCAGCCCCAGCATTTT. It specifies CASSLRQGNNQPQHF.

This clonotype appeared a few times. The V and J genes are TRBV14 and TRBJ2-5, with no clear D. This CDR3 has 15 residues. Per the germline V gene, CDR1 is SGHDN and CDR2 is FVKESK. Trimming shortened V by 1 base and J by 1 base, and 10 bases separated the two germline ends. The CDR3 nucleotides are TGTGCCAGCAGCCAAGCGGGCAGCTTCCAAGAGACCCAGTACTTC. Protein sequence: CASSQAGSFQETQYF. Filled out from reference TRBV14 and TRBJ2-5, the complete variable domain reads EAGVTQFPSHSVIEKGQTVTLRCDPISGHDNLYWYRRVMGKEIKFLLHFVKESKQDESGMPNNRFLAERTGGTYSTLKVQPAELEDSGVYFCASSQAGSFQETQYFGPGTRLLVL.

At least ten counts were recorded for this clonotype. The chain carries TRBV6-2 or TRBV6-3 and TRBJ2-3, with 7 bases that match TRBD1. The V gene end was trimmed by 4 bases and the J gene end by 1 base; junction bases not matched to a gene: 11. The CDR3 sequence is 17 residues long. Germline CDR1 MNHEY, CDR2 SVGEGT. CDR3 DNA sequence: TGTGCCAGCAGTTCATGGGACAGAATCGCCCGCACAGATACGCAGTATTTT. This sequence encodes CASSSWDRIARTDTQYF.

V usage is TRBV6-4 and J usage is TRBJ2-1, with no clear D. The CDR3 runs to 16 residues. The germline V and J ends were trimmed by 3 bases and 6 bases, with 18 bases remaining between them. Germline V gene data show CDR1 as MRHNA and CDR2 as SNTAGT. The CDR3 bases are TGTGCCAGCAGTGAGCCCCCGGCGGAAATCGGCAATGAGCAGTTCTTC. Its protein is CASSEPPAEIGNEQFF.

This chain links TRBV11-2 with TRBJ2-3; 9 bases are shared with TRBD2. After removal of 4 bases from V and 2 bases from J, the junction contained 7 bases not matched to a gene. This CDR3 is 16 amino acids long. Germline V lookup: CDR1 SGHAT, CDR2 FQNNGV. CDR3 bases: TGTGCCAGCAGCTACCGGACTAGCGTATCCACAGATACGCAGTATTTT. It encodes CASSYRTSVSTDTQYF.

This clonotype was seen repeatedly, ten times or more. V is TRBV20-1 and J is TRBJ2-1; the match to TRBD1 covers 9 bases. CDR3 length: 17 residues. V shed 0 bases and J 8 bases; nucleotides not matched to a gene: 14. The V gene's germline CDR1 is DFQATT and CDR2 SNEGSKA (reference sequence). The CDR3 nucleotides read TGCAGTGCTAGAGATATCCCGGCGGGACAGGGAAGGTATGAGCAGTTCTTC. Translated: CSARDIPAGQGRYEQFF.

Only a few counts were recorded for this clonotype. This chain connects TRBV7-3 to TRBJ2-3, with D perhaps TRBD2 (5 bases). Trimming stripped 5 bases from V and 1 base from J, with 13 bases between. The germline gives CDR1 SGHTA, CDR2 FQGTGA. This CDR3 is built from 15 residues. CDR3 bases: TGTGCCAGCAGCGCTGTTGGTAGCGGCACAGATACGCAGTATTTT. This codes for CASSAVGSGTDTQYF.

At least ten counts were recorded for this clonotype. The chain combines TRBV7-2 with TRBJ2-5, with TRBD2 identical over 10 bases. The germline gives CDR1 SGHTA, CDR2 FQGNSA. J lost 7 bases, V lost 3 bases, and 8 bases had no gene match. The CDR3 sequence is 15 residues long. The CDR3 DNA reads TGTGCCAGCAGCTTGAGCGGGAGGGCCGCGGTGACCCAGTACTTC. Amino acids: CASSLSGRAAVTQYF.

Many counts were recorded for this clonotype. The chain employs TRBV7-2 and TRBJ1-4, with TRBD1 identical over 8 bases. In germline, CDR1 is SGHTA, CDR2 FQGNSA. The CDR3 extends over 14 amino acids. Losses at the gene ends were 5 bases for V and 8 bases for J; bases not matched to a gene: 7. The CDR3 DNA follows: TGTGCCAGCAGCCTAGACAGGGGAAACGAAAAACTGTTTTTT. It specifies CASSLDRGNEKLFF.

CDR3 bases: TGTGCCAGCAGCCCCGTCCAGAGACACACTGAAGCTTTCTTT. Encoded protein: CASSPVQRHTEAFF. The chain uses TRBV6-6 and TRBJ1-1; D not certain. Germline CDR1 reads MNHNY; CDR2 reads SVGAGI (reference sequence). There are 14 residues in the CDR3. With 6 bases removed from V and 3 bases from J, the gap between germline ends came to 14 bases.

The J gene is TRBJ1-2, the V gene TRBV20-1, with no clear D. Germline V CDR1 and CDR2: DFQATT, SNEGSKA (reference sequence). The V end lost 3 bases, the J end lost 4 bases, and 15 bases lay between the germline ends. The CDR3 is made up of 14 amino acids. The chain's CDR3 is CSASEVVGIYGYTF. CDR3 in DNA: TGCAGTGCTAGTGAGGTTGTGGGGATCTATGGCTACACCTTC.

This clonotype has ten or more counts. The chain employs TRBV28 and TRBJ1-3, with D maybe TRBD1 (6 bases). Trimming stripped 5 bases from V and 9 bases from J, with 35 bases between. The V gene's germline CDR1 is MDHEN and CDR2 SYDVKM. This CDR3 spans 20 amino acids. CDR3 amino acids: CASSPSAGDATAEKRSTIYF. The CDR3 nucleotides are TGTGCCAGCAGTCCGTCAGCAGGGGACGCCACCGCCGAGAAGAGAAGCACCATATATTTT.

This clonotype was observed at least ten times. The rearrangement uses TRBV7-2 and TRBJ2-7, with D possibly called TRBD1 or TRBD2 (5 bases each). CDR1 SGHTA and CDR2 FQGNSA come from the germline V gene. The CDR3 runs 16 residues. V was cut by 5 bases and J by 1 base, with 18 bases left in between. The CDR3 DNA is TGTGCCAGCAGCAAACAGACCGGGGCCACATCCTACGAGCAGTACTTC. Its protein is CASSKQTGATSYEQYF.

The chain links TRBV11-1 to TRBJ2-3; possibly TRBD1 or TRBD2 for D (5 bases each). V shed 5 bases and J shed 0 bases, with 15 bases lying between them. Germline values: CDR1 SGHAT, CDR2 FQDESV (reference sequence). The CDR3 is made up of 16 amino acids. Written as DNA, the CDR3 is TGTGCCAGCAGCCCGGGACGTTCAGATAGCACAGATACGCAGTATTTT. This encodes CASSPGRSDSTDTQYF.

V gene TRBV9 combines with J gene TRBJ2-3; D gene ambiguous. The CDR3 is 15 amino acids. Germline values: CDR1 SGDLS, CDR2 YYNGEE. Trimming cost V 0 bases and J 1 base, with 9 bases left between them. The CDR3 DNA reads TGTGCCAGCAGCGTAGCTCCAGGCCGCACAGATACGCAGTATTTT. Its translation: CASSVAPGRTDTQYF.